This T cell receptor beta chain was found in a study of siplizumab effects on memory and regulatory T cells. Whole-study results and caveats: Apparently more diverse than memory cells, naive T cells also seemed major alloresponse contributors.

Germline V gene lookup returns CDR1 SGDLS and CDR2 YYNGEE. This CDR3 contains 14 residues. Trimming pared 4 bases from V and 2 bases from J, leaving 13 bases between. In regard to this clone: The antigen remains undetermined.

Assays captured 9.8 x 10^4 or so TCR templates per sample. TCRdb's copy holds only in-frame clones and misses some; the assay was immunoSEQ multiplex PCR. The top ten clones hold 0.3% of a sample with tens of thousands of clones, over 85% of them seen once. The rearrangement joins TRBV9 to TRBJ2-7; D possibly corresponds to TRBD1 (8 bases). This receptor was identified in a human donor in good health. Sequenced material: non-Treg CD4+ T cells sorted from blood. The CDR3, as DNA: TGTGCCAGCAGCCCAACAGGGGGGGCCTACGAGCAGTACTTC. It specifies CASSPTGGAYEQYF.